These 8 T cell receptor beta chains share one sample of origin, sequenced in a study of blood T cells in healthy people across ages. Primed by a sample-barcoded 5' primer and a J-beta primer mix, a second PCR proceeded for roughly 7 to 11 cycles. TCRdb independently ran MiXCR on the 5' RACE reads; one entry per CDR3 protein. The repertoire has around 1,000,000 distinct CDR3 sequences, around 25% of them found once; the top ten carry 0.65% to 0.75%. The same specimen was also included in a second study, on T cells of mothers and their children.

Sequencing was carried out using blood. The receptor source for this set is a girl aged 2 to 10 in good health.

This clonotype was detected only a few times. The CDR3 DNA follows: TGTGCCAGCAGCTTACTAGCGGGAGGATCCGACAATGAGCAGTTCTTC. Translating it yields CASSLLAGGSDNEQFF. The chain carries TRBV7-9 and TRBJ2-1, with 11 bases fitting TRBD2. Germline trimming cut 2 bases from V and 5 bases from J; bases unmatched to any gene: 5. Germline V gives CDR1 SEHNR, CDR2 FQNEAQ (reference sequence). The CDR3 is 16 residues long.

This clonotype was seen a few times. The rearrangement joins TRBV4-2 to TRBJ1-2; D is perhaps TRBD1 (5 bases). The CDR3 is made up of 14 amino acids. Germline loops: CDR1 LGHNA, CDR2 YNFKEQ. V gave up 0 bases and J gave up 4 bases, with 9 bases separating them. This CDR3 is CASSQDREVYGYTF. In nucleotides, the CDR3 is TGTGCCAGCAGCCAAGACAGGGAGGTCTATGGCTACACCTTC.

J is TRBJ2-5 and V is TRBV4-1; D unclear. V shed 1 base and J shed 5 bases, with 11 bases lying between them. Germline-derived CDR1 and CDR2 are MGHRA and YSYEKL. CDR3 length equals 14 residues. CDR3 DNA sequence: TGCGCCAGCAGCCAAGGCCCCCTGGAGGAGACCCAGTACTTC. Its translation is CASSQGPLEETQYF.

V usage is TRBV12-3 or TRBV12-4 and J usage is TRBJ2-1, with D perhaps matching TRBD2 (6 bases). The CDR3 is 19 amino acids. The ends were cut back, 6 bases at V and 0 bases at J, with 24 bases in the middle. In DNA, the CDR3 is TGTGCCAGCAGGTTCCGGAGGGGCCGATTTCTAAGCTCCTACAATGAGCAGTTCTTC. Its protein product is CASRFRRGRFLSSYNEQFF.

There are a few counts of this clonotype. The chain has TRBV6-1 and TRBJ2-1; perhaps TRBD2 as D (5 bases). V was pared by 5 bases and J by 3 bases, with 17 bases between. This CDR3 is 16 amino acids long. The germline CDR1 and CDR2 sequences are MNHNS and SASEGT. The CDR3 DNA reads as TGTGCCAGCAGTCCCTCTGGGGTCGAGGGCTACAATGAGCAGTTCTTC. Amino acid sequence: CASSPSGVEGYNEQFF.

The chain employs TRBV29-1 and TRBJ1-2; 7 positions agree with TRBD1. The germline gives CDR1 SQVTM, CDR2 ANQGSEA. The CDR3 covers 11 residues. The V and J ends lost 7 bases and 11 bases, in that order; junction bases with no gene match: 10. CDR3 in DNA: TGCAGCGGGGGGACAGCGGCCGGTTACACCTTC. This gives the protein CSGGTAAGYTF. The complete variable domain, with remaining parts taken from reference TRBV29-1 and TRBJ1-2, reads SAVISQKPSRDICQRGTSLTIQCQVDSQVTMMFWYRQQPGQSLTLIATANQGSEATYESGFVIDKFPISRPNLTFSTLTVSNMSPEDSSIYLCSGGTAAGYTFGSGTRLTVV.

This clonotype was found a few times. This chain links TRBV15 with TRBJ2-4; 14 positions agree with TRBD2. The germline V gene encodes CDR1 LNHNV and CDR2 YYDKDF (reference sequence). This CDR3 spans 18 amino acids. The trim removed 3 bases at V and 0 bases at J, leaving 4 bases unmatched. The CDR3 spells CATSRRTSGGLAKNIQYF. CDR3 DNA sequence: TGTGCCACCAGCAGGAGGACTAGCGGGGGGTTAGCCAAAAACATTCAGTACTTC.

This chain joins TRBV20-1 and TRBJ2-7; D uncertain. Germline V lookup: CDR1 DFQATT, CDR2 SNEGSKA (reference sequence). The CDR3 has 14 residues. The germline V and J ends were trimmed by 0 bases and 3 bases, with 12 bases remaining between them. CDR3 protein: CSARDVPIHYEQYF. CDR3 bases: TGCAGTGCTAGAGACGTCCCGATACACTACGAGCAGTACTTC.